The 28 T cell receptor beta chains in this list originate from one sample, sequenced in a study of CD8 T cells in Susac syndrome. An input of roughly 0.45 to 1 ug of RNA was subjected to reverse transcription using random hexamers. TCRdb re-called the immunoSEQ multiplex PCR reads through MiXCR, storing one row per CDR3 protein. Among roughly 200,000 distinct CDR3 sequences, 91% were seen once, and the ten largest hold approximately 0.09%. Sequencing was carried out using CD4+ T cells from PBMCs. These receptors originate from a human donor with Susac syndrome.

V gene TRBV18 combines with J gene TRBJ2-5; D not resolved. Trimming shortened V by 0 bases and J by 5 bases, and 4 bases separated the two germline ends. The CDR3 length is 12 residues. CDR1 is KGHSH, CDR2 LQKENI, per germline. The CDR3 here is CASSPPGETQYF. The CDR3 DNA reads TGTGCCAGCTCACCACCTGGGGAGACCCAGTACTTC. The full variable domain, rest sourced from reference TRBV18 and TRBJ2-5, is NAGVMQNPRHLVRRRGQEARLRCSPMKGHSHVYWYRQLPEEGLKFMVYLQKENIIDESGMPKERFSAEFPKEGPSILRIQQVVRGDSAAYFCASSPPGETQYFGPGTRLLVL.

This sequence joins TRBV3-1 and TRBJ1-2, with TRBD1 identical over 7 bases. The germline CDR1 and CDR2 sequences are LGHDT and YNNKEL (reference sequence). V lost 6 bases and J lost 4; bases outside the gene matches: 8. The CDR3 totals 14 residues. CDR3 nucleotides: TGTGCCAGCAGTTACGACAGGGACCCCTATGGCTACACCTTC. This sequence encodes CASSYDRDPYGYTF.

The chain links TRBV10-3 to TRBJ2-3; 7 positions match TRBD2. The CDR3 has 14 amino acids. V was pared by 6 bases and J by 6 bases, with 9 bases of the junction left unmatched. In germline, CDR1 is ENHRY, CDR2 SYGVKD. The DNA for the CDR3 is TGTGCCATCAGCGACGGGACTACCCGGGATACGCAGTATTTT. Translating gives CAISDGTTRDTQYF.

The rearrangement joins TRBV3-1 to TRBJ2-7, with 9 nucleotides matching TRBD2. Germline loops: CDR1 LGHDT, CDR2 YNNKEL (reference sequence). Unmatched junction bases numbered 15, after V lost 0 bases and J lost 0 bases. This CDR3 is 20 amino acids long. Written as DNA, the CDR3 is TGTGCCAGCAGCCAAGAAACCGGGACTAGCTGGCTGGGGAGCTCCTACGAGCAGTACTTC. It translates to CASSQETGTSWLGSSYEQYF.

This chain uses TRBV6-5 with TRBJ1-5, with D possibly TRBD1 on 5 matching bases. The CDR3 loop spans 15 amino acids. The V and J ends lost 2 bases and 7 bases respectively, with 15 bases between them. Germline V gene sequence: CDR1 MNHEY, CDR2 SVGAGI. Written as DNA, the CDR3 is TGTGCCAGCAGTTACACCCAGGGAGTCCAACAGCCCCAGCATTTT. Encoded protein: CASSYTQGVQQPQHF.

This sequence joins TRBV2 and TRBJ1-1; TRBD1 might be the D (5 bases). The germline CDR1 and CDR2 sequences are SNHLY and FYNNEI. This CDR3 comprises 17 residues. Trimming stripped 5 bases from V and 4 bases from J, with 23 bases between. This CDR3 is CASSPGSAGPKGTEAFF. The CDR3 nucleotides read TGTGCCAGCAGTCCGGGGAGTGCGGGACCAAAGGGCACTGAAGCTTTCTTT.

The chain uses TRBV20-1 and TRBJ2-3, with 10 bases matching TRBD1. V trimming: 5 bases; J trimming: 7 bases; junction bases outside the gene matches: 9. Germline V gene lookup returns CDR1 DFQATT and CDR2 SNEGSKA (reference sequence). The CDR3 is 14 amino acids. CDR3 coding DNA: TGCAGTGCTGAATCCCCGGGACAGGGGAATACGCAGTATTTT. As protein: CSAESPGQGNTQYF.

This clonotype has a single count. The rearrangement joins TRBV3-1 to TRBJ2-7; D is ambiguous. Trimming removed 4 bases from V and 5 bases from J, with 9 bases in between. This CDR3 has 12 residues. Germline-derived CDR1 and CDR2 are LGHDT and YNNKEL (reference sequence). The CDR3 DNA follows: TGTGCCAGCAGCCGGCCTTCGGACGAGCAGTACTTC. This translates into CASSRPSDEQYF.

V gene TRBV19 combines with J gene TRBJ2-7; 7 bases match TRBD1. The CDR3 has 13 amino acids. Germline lookup yields CDR1 LNHDA and CDR2 SQIVND (reference sequence). V lost 4 bases to trimming and J lost 12 bases; unmatched junction nucleotides: 12. The CDR3 sequence is CASSTKPETGRYF. DNA of the CDR3: TGTGCCAGTAGTACGAAGCCCGAGACAGGGAGGTACTTC.

As to this clonotype: Because the CDR3 is missing its conserved closing phenylalanine or tryptophan, this is likely a read error. The V and J genes are TRBV28 and TRBJ2-7; 8 bases are shared with TRBD2. Losses at the gene ends were 2 bases for V and 0 bases for J; bases not matched to a gene: 12. From germline, CDR1 is MDHEN and CDR2 SYDVKM. There are 18 residues in the CDR3. In DNA form, the CDR3 reads TGTGCCAGCAGTTTAATTCTACGGGTAGCGGGGAGCTCCTACGAGCAGTACTCC. Amino acids: CASSLILRVAGSSYEQYS.

This chain connects TRBV3-1 to TRBJ2-7; no definite D call. Germline assignment: CDR1 LGHDT and CDR2 YNNKEL (reference sequence). Trimming removed 1 base from V and 3 bases from J, with 10 bases in between. The CDR3 has 14 amino acids. DNA for the CDR3: TGTGCCAGCAGCCAAGGCACAGCCCGCTACGAGCAGTACTTC. The encoded protein is CASSQGTARYEQYF.

The chain couples TRBV5-1 to TRBJ2-3, with D tentatively TRBD1 or TRBD2 (5 bases each). Germline-derived CDR1 and CDR2 are SGHRS and YFSETQ. There are 15 residues in the CDR3. Trimming pared 3 bases from V and 6 bases from J, leaving 17 bases between. CDR3 in DNA: TGCGCCAGCAGCTGGGGTGCTGGGGGAACGGATACGCAGTATTTT. Amino acid sequence: CASSWGAGGTDTQYF. Full variable domain (outside the CDR3, taken from reference TRBV5-1 and TRBJ2-3): KAGVTQTPRYLIKTRGQQVTLSCSPISGHRSVSWYQQTPGQGLQFLFEYFSETQRNKGNFPGRFSGRQFSNSRSEMNVSTLELGDSALYLCASSWGAGGTDTQYFGPGTRLTVL.

The chain has TRBV25-1 and TRBJ1-6; no definite D call. The CDR3 is 12 amino acids. The germline CDR1 and CDR2 sequences are MGHDK and SYGVNS. V lost 2 bases and J lost 5, with 1 base in between. The CDR3 DNA follows: TGTGCCAGCAGTGAACATAATTCACCCCTCCACTTT. Its protein product is CASSEHNSPLHF.

The chain links TRBV24-1 to TRBJ2-3; TRBD1 agrees at 7 bases. CDR3 length: 14 amino acids. Germline trimming cut 3 bases from V and 5 bases from J; bases unmatched to any gene: 4. Germline V CDR1 and CDR2: KGHDR, SFDVKD. In DNA form, the CDR3 reads TGTGCCACCAGTGATCCCCAGGGGGTAGATACGCAGTATTTT. As protein: CATSDPQGVDTQYF.

A remark on this clonotype: An end of the junction differs from the germline gene, which may be a read error. V usage is TRBV18 and J usage is TRBJ2-3, with D possibly TRBD2 on 6 matching bases. The CDR3 is 16 amino acids. Germline values: CDR1 KGHSH, CDR2 LQKENI. CDR3 sequence (DNA): TGTGCCAGCTCACATGGCGGGGCCCAACTCACAGATACGCAGTTTTTT. It specifies CASSHGGAQLTDTQFF.

V and J are TRBV9 and TRBJ2-7; perhaps TRBD1 as D (5 bases). Germline V lookup: CDR1 SGDLS, CDR2 YYNGEE. Trimming shortened V by 4 bases and J by 4 bases, and 15 bases separated the two germline ends. The CDR3 is made up of 14 amino acids. CDR3 amino acids: CASSQGRGPYEQYF. In DNA, the CDR3 is TGTGCCAGCAGCCAGGGCAGAGGACCTTACGAGCAGTACTTC. Combining the CDR3 with reference TRBV9 and TRBJ2-7 gives the whole variable domain DSGVTQTPKHLITATGQRVTLRCSPRSGDLSVYWYQQSLDQGLQFLIQYYNGEERAKGNILERFSAQQFPDLHSELNLSSLELGDSALYFCASSQGRGPYEQYFGPGTRLTVT.

CDR3 in DNA: TGTGCCAGCAGTCGAGGGTGCAAGTTTTTT. It specifies CASSRGCKFF. This chain uses TRBV6-5 with TRBJ1-4; D not resolved. Germline lookup yields CDR1 MNHEY and CDR2 SVGAGI. This CDR3 has 10 amino acids. The ends were cut back, 5 bases at V and 16 bases at J, with 11 bases in the middle.

The V and J genes are TRBV29-1 and TRBJ1-2, with 10 bases matching TRBD1. CDR1 is SQVTM and CDR2 is ANQGSEA in the germline V gene. The CDR3 covers 15 residues. Trimming removed 6 bases from V and 0 bases from J; junction bases left unmatched: 7. The CDR3, as DNA: TGCAGCGTGACAGGGGGCGCAGAAGCTAACTATGGCTACACCTTC. Translating gives CSVTGGAEANYGYTF.

This clonotype was counted once. This chain uses TRBV15 with TRBJ2-7; TRBD1 or TRBD2 may be the D gene (5 bases each). Trimming left V 4 bases short and J 9 bases short, with 16 bases between. CDR1 and CDR2 from the germline V gene are LNHNV and YYDKDF (reference sequence). CDR3 length: 13 residues. The CDR3 DNA is TGTGCCACCAGCAAAATAGATACGGGACGGCAGTACTTC. Protein: CATSKIDTGRQYF.

This chain links TRBV6-1 with TRBJ1-4, with TRBD1 matching 9 bases. The ends lost 8 bases at V and 7 bases at J; junction bases unmatched: 2. This CDR3 spans 12 amino acids. CDR1 and CDR2 (germline): MNHNS, SASEGT. CDR3 sequence: CASRDRAEKLFF. CDR3 sequence (DNA): TGTGCCAGCCGGGACAGGGCTGAAAAACTGTTTTTT.

The chain is built from TRBV12-3 or TRBV12-4 and TRBJ2-1; TRBD2 agrees at 11 bases. V dropped 10 bases and J dropped 4; count of bases not matched to a gene: 6. The CDR3 spans 14 residues. This CDR3 reads CATLAGGPYNEQFF. The CDR3 DNA reads TGTGCCACCCTAGCGGGAGGCCCTTACAATGAGCAGTTCTTC.

The CDR3 coding sequence is TGTGCCATCAAAGGCGACAGGGCCTATCAGCCCCAGCATTTT. It codes for CAIKGDRAYQPQHF. The rearrangement joins TRBV10-3 to TRBJ1-5, with 7 bases identical to TRBD1. Trimming took 7 bases from V and 5 from J; bases not matched to a gene: 8. Germline V CDR1 and CDR2: ENHRY, SYGVKD. This CDR3 is 14 amino acids long.

J is TRBJ2-7 and V is TRBV15; D remains unclear. The CDR3 has 14 amino acids. The germline V and J ends were trimmed by 0 bases and 3 bases, with 9 bases remaining between them. Germline V gene lookup returns CDR1 LNHNV and CDR2 YYDKDF (reference sequence). DNA of the CDR3: TGTGCCACCAGCAGAGAAAGAACCTACTACGAGCAGTACTTC. Translated, it gives CATSRERTYYEQYF.

The genes are TRBV7-6 and TRBJ2-1; 14 bases map to TRBD2. The CDR3 totals 18 residues. Germline CDR1 SGHVS, CDR2 FNYEAQ. Losses at the gene ends were 5 bases for V and 6 bases for J; bases not matched to a gene: 12. The CDR3 spells CASSTHTGTSGRPNEQFF. In DNA form, the CDR3 reads TGTGCCAGCAGCACCCACACCGGGACTAGCGGGAGACCCAATGAGCAGTTCTTC.

The V call is TRBV7-8, the J call TRBJ2-4; tentative D call: TRBD2 (5 bases). Between the trimmed V and J ends, which lost 5 bases and 6 bases, there was a span of 17 bases. The CDR3 runs 15 residues. Germline V gene sequence: CDR1 SGHVS, CDR2 FQNEAQ. Here the CDR3 reads CASSPTRGRINIQYF. In DNA form, the CDR3 reads TGTGCCAGCAGCCCTACCCGGGGTAGGATAAACATTCAGTACTTC. Full variable domain (missing parts from reference TRBV7-8 and TRBJ2-4): GAGVSQSPRYKVAKRGQDVALRCDPISGHVSLFWYQQALGQGPEFLTYFQNEAQLDKSGLPSDRFFAERPEGSVSTLKIQRTQQEDSAVYLCASSPTRGRINIQYFGAGTRLSVL.

The rearrangement joins TRBV2 to TRBJ2-5; 8 bases agree with TRBD2. Trimming at V came to 7 bases and at J to 1 base, leaving 11 bases not matched to a gene. From germline, CDR1 is SNHLY and CDR2 FYNNEI. This CDR3 is built from 16 residues. CDR3 nucleotides: TGTGCCAGCACCACGGGGGGGACCAACTTCCAAGAGACCCAGTACTTC. Protein product: CASTTGGTNFQETQYF. The full variable domain, rest sourced from reference TRBV2 and TRBJ2-5, is EPEVTQTPSHQVTQMGQEVILRCVPISNHLYFYWYRQILGQKVEFLVSFYNNEISEKSEIFDDQFSVERPDGSNFTLKIRSTKLEDSAMYFCASTTGGTNFQETQYFGPGTRLLVL.

The CDR3 nucleotides read TGTGCCAGCAGTGAAATGACAGGGGGTAGTGAGACCCAGTACTTC. It is translated as CASSEMTGGSETQYF. The chain combines TRBV2 with TRBJ2-5; 9 positions match TRBD1. Germline values: CDR1 SNHLY, CDR2 FYNNEI. The CDR3 runs 15 residues. The ends lost 2 bases at V and 5 bases at J; junction bases unmatched: 6.

The CDR3 region has the DNA TGCGCCAGCAGCTTGGCCCGGGAGTACACTGAAGCTTTCTTT. Translating it yields CASSLAREYTEAFF. The J gene is TRBJ1-1, the V gene TRBV5-1; D is uncertain. The CDR3 loop spans 14 amino acids. CDR1 is SGHRS and CDR2 is YFSETQ in the germline V gene. Trimming took 0 bases from V and 3 from J, leaving 9 bases between them.